This TCR beta chain was observed in a study of spatial heterogeneity in lung cancer. In its sample, this clonotype was seen a few times. This CDR3 is built from 15 residues. CDR1 SGDLS and CDR2 YYNGEE come from the germline V gene. Trimming at V came to 2 bases and at J to 4 bases, leaving 4 bases not matched to a gene. The time point here: sample taken at primary tumor resection. In each case, whole RNA from tumor, nontumor lung or frozen PBMC was sequenced unsorted. MiXCR, applied by TCRdb to the 5' RACE reads, yields one record per CDR3 protein. The sample yields about 36,000 distinct CDR3 sequences, 6.5% to 9% seen once.

The source is a female donor with early-stage non-small cell lung cancer. Sequences were derived from PBMCs, sampled at surgery. The chain links TRBV9 to TRBJ1-3, with 9 bases lining up with TRBD1. The CDR3, as DNA: TGTGCCAGCAGCGTGCAACAGGGGGCGGGAAACACCATATATTTT. This translates into CASSVQQGAGNTIYF.